This TCR beta chain was identified during a study of radiotherapy plus CTLA-4 blockade in lung cancer. Background on the study: Objective responses were documented in 15% to 20% of patients, with disease control in about 28%. Study-wide results and caveats: Response was reportedly best predicted by early blood T cell clone dynamics, with interferon-beta. Among blood TCR repertoires after radiotherapy plus ipilimumab, tumor-derived clones expanded.

CDR1 and CDR2 from the germline V gene are MNHEY and SMNVEV (reference sequence). The germline V and J ends were trimmed by 8 bases and 3 bases, with 14 bases remaining between them. The CDR3 runs 13 residues. In chemo-refractory metastatic non-small-cell lung cancer, patients got ipilimumab CTLA-4 blockade together with focal radiation. Only in-frame clones appear in the TCRdb table, and some are missing; sequencing was by immunoSEQ multiplex PCR. The sample yields 130,000 or so clones, 80% to 90% seen once. This clone was observed once. Its antigen is currently unknown. Source: peripheral blood, taken from a patient treated with radiotherapy plus ipilimumab. V gene TRBV27 combines with J gene TRBJ2-7; D may be TRBD1 (6 bases). This receptor was taken from a human donor with non-small cell lung cancer that progressed on radiotherapy plus ipilimumab. The CDR3 loop is CASPRGGLYEQYF. The DNA for the CDR3 is TGTGCCAGCCCCCGAGGGGGTCTCTACGAGCAGTACTTC.